A single sample is the source of the 30 T cell receptor beta chains below, sequenced in a study of cytomegalovirus exposure and HLA in healthy donors (dated by TCRdb to 2016 to 2017). Library preparation was by the immunoSEQ multiplex PCR assay. What TCRdb holds here is the immuneACCESS table cut down to in-frame rearrangements. Part of the clones is not present; checked against another copy, under half of the missing clones reflect an unresolved V gene, and the others are unexplained. This sample gives about 220,000 clones in total; 85% to 90% of them show up just once. 2.9% of the sample rests with the top ten. The sequencing input was PBMCs. The origin of the receptors is a woman aged 18-29 years in good health and CMV-seronegative.

The rearrangement uses TRBV27 and TRBJ2-1; 13 positions match TRBD2. After removal of 8 bases from V and 9 bases from J, the junction contained 7 bases not matched to a gene. CDR3 length equals 14 residues. Germline values: CDR1 MNHEY, CDR2 SMNVEV (reference sequence). Here the CDR3 DNA reads TGTGCCAGCGGACTAGCGGGAGTTTTGGGTGAGCAGTTCTTC. Amino acid sequence: CASGLAGVLGEQFF.

CDR3 in amino acids: CASSDAPSGSYEQYF. In nucleotides, the CDR3 is TGTGCCAGCAGTGATGCCCCTAGCGGGAGTTACGAGCAGTACTTC. The rearrangement joins TRBV2 to TRBJ2-7; 10 positions match TRBD2. The CDR3 runs to 15 residues. Unmatched junction bases numbered 6, after V lost 3 bases and J lost 4 bases. The V gene's germline CDR1 is SNHLY and CDR2 FYNNEI.

The genes are TRBV19 and TRBJ2-3, with 7 bases aligning to TRBD2. The CDR3 runs to 13 residues. Germline loops: CDR1 LNHDA, CDR2 SQIVND (reference sequence). The junction had 3 bases not matched to a gene; V was cut back by 5 bases and J by 4 bases. CDR3 bases: TGTGCCAGTAGTGCGGGAGTATCAGATACGCAGTATTTT. Protein: CASSAGVSDTQYF.

This chain uses TRBV2 with TRBJ2-5; TRBD2 aligns across 9 bases. CDR1 SNHLY and CDR2 FYNNEI come from the germline V gene. The CDR3 has 14 amino acids. V shed 5 bases and J 4 bases; nucleotides not matched to a gene: 5. This CDR3 is CASSRREGRETQYF. The CDR3 DNA follows: TGTGCCAGCAGTAGGCGGGAGGGCCGAGAGACCCAGTACTTC. The whole variable domain, filled in from reference TRBV2 and TRBJ2-5, reads EPEVTQTPSHQVTQMGQEVILRCVPISNHLYFYWYRQILGQKVEFLVSFYNNEISEKSEIFDDQFSVERPDGSNFTLKIRSTKLEDSAMYFCASSRREGRETQYFGPGTRLLVL.

The V gene is TRBV29-1, the J gene TRBJ2-1; TRBD2 is a possible D gene (6 bases). The CDR3 is 16 residues long. Germline lookup yields CDR1 SQVTM and CDR2 ANQGSEA. V was shortened by 4 bases and J by 9 bases, with 25 bases between the two germline ends. The CDR3 loop reads CSVVGNSAGRFGEQFF. The DNA of the CDR3 is TGCAGCGTTGTGGGGAACAGTGCGGGGCGGTTTGGTGAGCAGTTCTTC.

The chain recombines TRBV6-5 with TRBJ2-7; TRBD2 might be the D (5 bases). CDR3 length equals 12 residues. Trimming removed 6 bases from V and 8 bases from J, with 14 bases in between. The germline gives CDR1 MNHEY, CDR2 SVGAGI. The CDR3 is CASRSAIGKQYF. DNA for the CDR3: TGTGCCAGCAGATCCGCTATCGGGAAGCAGTACTTC.

The chain combines TRBV2 with TRBJ1-2, with D possibly matching TRBD1 (5 bases). Germline loops: CDR1 SNHLY, CDR2 FYNNEI. V was shortened by 9 bases and J by 6 bases, with 14 bases between the two germline ends. The CDR3 sequence is 12 residues long. CDR3 coding DNA: TGTGCCAGGAGAGGGGAGGTGGATGGCTACACCTTC. Residues: CARRGEVDGYTF.

This clone was observed once. V usage is TRBV28 and J usage is TRBJ2-7; D is uncertain. The CDR3 is 17 amino acids. Germline-derived CDR1 and CDR2 are MDHEN and SYDVKM. V was trimmed by 5 bases and J by 3 bases, leaving 23 bases between them. In nucleotides, the CDR3 is TGTGCCAGCAGTCAAGCCCCGTTTGGGCTAAATTACTACGAGCAGTACTTC. The encoded protein is CASSQAPFGLNYYEQYF.

In this sample, this clone turned up once. J is TRBJ1-5 and V is TRBV4-1; D gene uncertain. There are 15 residues in the CDR3. Germline assignment: CDR1 MGHRA and CDR2 YSYEKL. Between the trimmed V and J ends, which lost 1 base and 4 bases, there was a span of 11 bases. CDR3 coding DNA: TGCGCCAGCAGCCAAGTCGCAGGATCGAATCAGCCCCAGCATTTT. Its translation is CASSQVAGSNQPQHF.

This chain connects TRBV27 to TRBJ2-3, with 11 bases identical to TRBD2. The CDR3 extends over 15 amino acids. J gave up 8 bases and V 4 bases, and 8 bases lay outside the gene matches. Germline V gives CDR1 MNHEY, CDR2 SMNVEV (reference sequence). The CDR3 nucleotides are TGTGCCAGCAGTTGGGTAGCGGGAGGGTTTGGTACGCAGTATTTT. The encoded protein is CASSWVAGGFGTQYF.

V and J are TRBV28 and TRBJ2-1; TRBD2 matches 13 bases. V trimming: 8 bases; J trimming: 6 bases; junction bases outside the gene matches: 13. The CDR3 loop spans 17 amino acids. CDR1 and CDR2 (germline): MDHEN, SYDVKM. CDR3 sequence: CASALSPGTSGINEQFF. CDR3 sequence (DNA): TGTGCCAGCGCGCTTTCCCCCGGGACTAGCGGGATCAATGAGCAGTTCTTC.

The CDR3 DNA reads as TGTGCCAGCAGCTCGACAGGGGCTGGGGATACGCAGTATTTT. Protein: CASSSTGAGDTQYF. This chain links TRBV7-3 with TRBJ2-3; 8 nucleotides align to TRBD1. The V and J ends lost 4 bases and 6 bases, in that order; junction bases with no gene match: 6. The CDR3 covers 14 residues. CDR1 and CDR2 from the germline V gene are SGHTA and FQGTGA. Full variable domain (rest looked up from reference TRBV7-3 and TRBJ2-3): GAGVSQTPSNKVTEKGKYVELRCDPISGHTALYWYRQSLGQGPEFLIYFQGTGAADDSGLPNDRFFAVRPEGSVSTLKIQRTERGDSAVYLCASSSTGAGDTQYFGPGTRLTVL.

The chain recombines TRBV10-3 with TRBJ2-7; D is undetermined. Trimming took off 9 bases at V and 5 bases at J, with 17 bases between the two ends. Germline V CDR1 and CDR2: ENHRY, SYGVKD. CDR3 size: 13 residues. CDR3 amino acids: CAMGGQLADEQYF. CDR3 DNA sequence: TGTGCCATGGGTGGGCAGTTGGCTGACGAGCAGTACTTC.

V gene TRBV5-1 combines with J gene TRBJ2-1; 7 bases map to TRBD2. CDR1 SGHRS and CDR2 YFSETQ come from the germline V gene. V was clipped by 1 base and J by 5 bases; unmatched bases: 6. The CDR3 is made up of 15 amino acids. The CDR3 is CASSLWGGSHNEQFF. DNA of the CDR3: TGCGCCAGCAGCTTGTGGGGCGGGAGCCACAATGAGCAGTTCTTC.

The J gene is TRBJ2-2, the V gene TRBV15, with D hard to call. The CDR3 has 15 amino acids. The germline V and J ends were trimmed by 4 bases and 4 bases, with 13 bases remaining between them. Germline V gene data show CDR1 as LNHNV and CDR2 as YYDKDF (reference sequence). CDR3 region: CATSTKTHATGELFF. CDR3 in DNA: TGTGCCACCAGCACCAAGACTCACGCCACCGGGGAGCTGTTTTTT. Based on the CDR3 plus reference TRBV15 and TRBJ2-2, the full variable domain is DAMVIQNPRYQVTQFGKPVTLSCSQTLNHNVMYWYQQKSSQAPKLLFHYYDKDFNNEADTPDNFQSRRPNTSFCFLDIRSPGLGDTAMYLCATSTKTHATGELFFGEGSRLTVL.

This CDR3 is CASSLLSSGSINEQFF. CDR3 nucleotides: TGCGCCAGCAGCTTACTATCTAGCGGGAGTATCAATGAGCAGTTCTTC. The chain couples TRBV5-1 to TRBJ2-1; 10 nucleotides line up with TRBD2. J gave up 6 bases and V 2 bases, and 8 bases lay outside the gene matches. CDR3 length equals 16 residues. CDR1 and CDR2 (germline): SGHRS, YFSETQ.

To note about this clone: One end of the junction fails to match germline, which may point to a read error. The chain carries TRBV7-9 and TRBJ2-1; 7 nucleotides align to TRBD2. This CDR3 region has 11 residues. Germline CDR1 is SEHNR and CDR2 is FQNEAQ (reference sequence). CDR3 protein: CASSLELASVF. CDR3 in DNA: TGTGCCAGCAGCTTAGAACTAGCGAGCGTCTTC.

This clone was seen more than once but under ten times. This chain joins TRBV21-1 and TRBJ2-7; the tabulated D call, TRBD1, remains unverified against the DNA. TRBV21-1 is marked as a pseudogene. This CDR3 comprises 15 residues. The CDR3 loop is CASSSRDRIPYEQYF. The CDR3 bases are TGTGCCAGCAGCAGCCGGGACAGGATACCCTACGAGCAGTACTTC.

This chain uses TRBV4-2 with TRBJ1-5, with D possibly matching TRBD1 (6 bases). CDR3 length equals 16 residues. Germline-derived CDR1 and CDR2 are LGHNA and YNFKEQ. Trimming stripped 0 bases from V and 2 bases from J, with 11 bases between. Here the CDR3 reads CASSQDATGRNQPQHF. CDR3 DNA: TGTGCCAGCAGCCAAGACGCGACAGGCCGCAATCAGCCCCAGCATTTT.

In the case of this clone: Distinct nucleotide sequences in the sample also encode this CDR3. CDR3 nucleotides: TGTGCCAGCAGTGAAGGCTCCTACTACGAGCAGTACTTC. The encoded protein is CASSEGSYYEQYF. This chain uses TRBV6-1 with TRBJ2-7, with no clear D. Germline CDR1 is MNHNS and CDR2 is SASEGT. This CDR3 has 13 residues. V gave up 1 base and J gave up 3 bases, with 7 bases separating them.

This clone appeared a single time. J is TRBJ2-7 and V is TRBV7-8; 9 bases match TRBD2. The length of the CDR3 is 14 residues. V dropped 1 base and J dropped 4; count of bases not matched to a gene: 2. Looked up from germline, CDR1 is SGHVS and CDR2 is FQNEAQ. The CDR3 reads CASSLEREVYEQYF. CDR3 DNA sequence: TGTGCCAGCAGCTTAGAGCGGGAGGTATACGAGCAGTACTTC.

The chain combines TRBV5-1 with TRBJ2-1, with 8 nucleotides matching TRBD2. This CDR3 is built from 16 residues. V was clipped by 4 bases and J by 7 bases; unmatched bases: 13. Germline V gene lookup returns CDR1 SGHRS and CDR2 YFSETQ. DNA of the CDR3: TGCGCCAGCAGCGGGAGGACTAGCTCCCCGGCGAATGAGCAGTTCTTC. This codes for CASSGRTSSPANEQFF.

V and J are TRBV28 and TRBJ2-3, with 7 bases lining up with TRBD2. The CDR3 has 15 amino acids. Germline V CDR1 and CDR2: MDHEN, SYDVKM. V shed 0 bases, J shed 6 bases, and the junction held 6 bases outside the gene matches. CDR3 nucleotide sequence: TGTGCCAGCAGTTTATGGGCTAGCGGTAGGGATACGCAGTATTTT. Its protein product is CASSLWASGRDTQYF.

The chain employs TRBV27 and TRBJ2-6, with D maybe TRBD1 (7 bases). V lost 8 bases and J 1 base, leaving 9 bases between the germline ends. The CDR3 covers 14 residues. Germline CDR1 is MNHEY and CDR2 is SMNVEV (reference sequence). For the CDR3, the DNA is TGTGCCAGCGCAGGGGGGTCTGGGGCCAACGTCCTGACTTTC. Translating it yields CASAGGSGANVLTF. The complete variable domain, with remaining parts taken from reference TRBV27 and TRBJ2-6, reads EAQVTQNPRYLITVTGKKLTVTCSQNMNHEYMSWYRQDPGLGLRQIYYSMNVEVTDKGDVPEGYKVSRKEKRNFPLILESPSPNQTSLYFCASAGGSGANVLTFGAGSRLTVL.

The chain uses TRBV9 and TRBJ2-1, with D perhaps TRBD2 (5 bases). Trimming stripped 5 bases from V and 10 bases from J, with 7 bases between. The CDR3 is 10 residues long. The germline V gene has CDR1 SGDLS and CDR2 YYNGEE. CDR3 amino acids: CASREGEQFF. The CDR3 coding sequence is TGTGCCAGCAGAGAGGGCGAGCAGTTCTTC.

V and J are TRBV5-1 and TRBJ1-1, with D possibly matching TRBD1 (6 bases). The CDR3 totals 18 residues. Per the germline V gene, CDR1 is SGHRS and CDR2 is YFSETQ. The V end was cut by 0 bases, the J end by 5 bases, with 23 bases between. In nucleotides, the CDR3 is TGCGCCAGCAGCTTGGATCCAGGGGCCAAGGTGAGGGGGACTGAAGCTTTCTTT. It encodes CASSLDPGAKVRGTEAFF.

This clone has only one observation. V usage is TRBV5-4 and J usage is TRBJ2-1; D ambiguous. Trimming took 0 bases from V and 10 from J, leaving 5 bases between them. The CDR3 covers 11 residues. Germline loops: CDR1 SGHNT, CDR2 YYREEE (reference sequence). In nucleotides, the CDR3 is TGTGCCAGCAGCTTGGAGAGCGAGCAGTTCTTC. This codes for CASSLESEQFF.

The chain has TRBV6-6 and TRBJ2-5; 7 nucleotides line up with TRBD2. Germline assignment: CDR1 MNHNY and CDR2 SVGAGI (reference sequence). This CDR3 spans 14 amino acids. J was trimmed by 3 bases and V by 0 bases; bases with no gene match: 1. The CDR3 DNA is TGTGCCAGCAGTTACTCGGGAGGGAAAGAGACCCAGTACTTC. This encodes CASSYSGGKETQYF.

The genes are TRBV9 and TRBJ1-2; maybe TRBD1 (6 bases). The CDR3 covers 13 residues. V was trimmed by 4 bases and J by 4 bases, leaving 11 bases between them. Germline V gene data show CDR1 as SGDLS and CDR2 as YYNGEE. CDR3 protein: CASSPGQTYGYTF. DNA for the CDR3: TGTGCCAGCAGCCCTGGACAGACCTATGGCTACACCTTC.

Only a few counts were recorded for this clone. The chain is built from TRBV7-9 and TRBJ2-7; the D is unclear. The V gene's germline CDR1 is SEHNR and CDR2 FQNEAQ (reference sequence). The CDR3 length is 14 residues. The germline V and J ends were trimmed by 5 bases and 0 bases, with 11 bases remaining between them. This chain's CDR3 is CASSPEEVSYEQYF. The CDR3 DNA is TGTGCCAGCAGCCCAGAAGAGGTCTCCTACGAGCAGTACTTC.